This TCR beta chain was captured by sequencing in a study of blood T cell repertoires in COVID-19. The CDR3 is 14 amino acids. Looked up from germline, CDR1 is GTSNPN and CDR2 is SVGIG (reference sequence). V shed 3 bases, J shed 5 bases, and the junction held 6 bases outside the gene matches. Authors' methods: Estimated nucleated cell counts came from reference gene primer amplification. Produced via immunoSEQ multiplex PCR; TCRdb's table is partial and in-frame only. The DNA was the basis for D and trimming; V, J and clone size are from that table. The table includes some 250,000 clones, less than 90% detected once.

V usage is TRBV30 and J usage is TRBJ1-2; TRBD1 agrees at 10 bases. The sample was peripheral blood. This sequence was found in a man aged 55-75 years with acute or convalescent COVID-19. The CDR3 is CAWSAPDRGYGYTF. The CDR3 region has the DNA TGTGCCTGGAGCGCCCCGGACAGGGGGTATGGCTACACCTTC.